A selection of T cell receptor beta chains follows, all from one sample in a study of regulatory T cells in long-lasting Graves disease. Via MiXCR, TCRdb re-called the multiplex PCR reads, giving one row per CDR3 protein. The profile shows roughly 700,000 distinct CDR3 sequences, 30% of them singletons. The sample consisted of peripheral blood mononuclear cells (PBMCs), taken when the disease was refractory, from a patient treated with antithyroid drugs. The receptors originated from a female donor with Graves disease. The CDR3 runs from the conserved cysteine through the conserved F or W. The D gene is left open where the match is weak. Clone size, where shown, is once, few, many, or a class for clones that have expanded.

many | TRBD1 | TRBJ1-1 | TRBV12-3/TRBV12-4 | CASRNSTGTEAFF | TGTGCCAGCAGAAACTCGACAGGGACTGAAGCTTTCTTT
few | NA | TRBJ2-7 | TRBV2 | CASSASVYEQYF | TGTGCCAGCAGCGCTTCTGTATACGAGCAGTACTTC
many | NA | TRBJ1-5 | TRBV28 | CASCRLYNQPQHF | TGTGCCAGCTGCCGATTGTACAATCAGCCCCAGCATTTT
few | TRBD2 | TRBJ2-7 | TRBV29-1 | CSVAAGAYEQYF | TGCAGCGTTGCAGCGGGGGCCTACGAGCAGTACTTC
NA | TRBD2 | TRBJ2-7 | TRBV5-1 | CASSPTSVYEQYF | TGCGCCAGCAGCCCTACTAGCGTTTACGAGCAGTACTTC
NA | TRBD1 | TRBJ1-2 | TRBV5-1 | CASSARQGRDGYTF | TGCGCCAGCAGCGCTAGACAGGGAAGGGATGGCTACACCTTC
NA | TRBD1 | TRBJ1-5 | TRBV12-5 | CASGLDGRTGGFFQPQHF | TGTGCTAGTGGTTTGGACGGGCGGACAGGGGGATTTTTTCAGCCCCAGCATTTT
many | TRBD1 | TRBJ1-2 | TRBV28 | CASRLPGQQTFF | TGTGCCAGCCGATTACCGGGACAGCAAACATTCTTC
many | NA | TRBJ2-7 | TRBV12-3/TRBV12-4 | CASSLYSGVEQYF | TGTGCCAGCAGTCTCTATAGCGGAGTCGAGCAGTACTTC
NA | TRBD1 | TRBJ2-7 | TRBV5-1 | CASSLGGQGPNYEQYF | TGCGCCAGCAGCTTGGGGGGACAGGGCCCCAACTACGAGCAGTACTTC
NA | NA | TRBJ1-4 | TRBV5-4 | CASSLGSANEKLFF | TGTGCCAGCAGCCTGGGAAGCGCTAATGAAAAACTGTTTTTT
NA | NA | TRBJ1-1 | TRBV10-3 | CAISAGEGGAFF | TGTGCCATCAGTGCAGGGGAAGGGGGAGCTTTCTTT
NA | NA | TRBJ1-1 | TRBV19 | CASSMGAYTEAFF | TGTGCCAGTAGTATGGGGGCCTACACTGAAGCTTTCTTT
few | NA | TRBJ2-5 | TRBV20-1 | CSARDADWGRETQYF | TGCAGTGCTAGAGATGCCGACTGGGGGAGGGAGACCCAGTACTTC
NA | NA | TRBJ1-1 | TRBV2 | CASSVEAGSFF | TGTGCCAGCAGTGTCGAGGCAGGGTCTTTCTTT
NA | TRBD1 | TRBJ1-3 | TRBV29-1 | CSVTGPPGQGGGNTIYF | TGCAGCGTTACGGGCCCCCCCGGACAGGGGGGTGGAAACACCATATATTTT
few | TRBD2 | TRBJ2-2 | TRBV6-1 | CASTRLAGGPNTGELFF | TGTGCCAGCACTCGATTAGCGGGAGGGCCGAACACCGGGGAGCTGTTTTTT
few | NA | TRBJ2-7 | TRBV12-3/TRBV12-4 | CASSLSRGQGISYEQYF | TGTGCCAGCAGTTTGAGTCGTGGCCAGGGTATTTCCTACGAGCAGTACTTC
NA | NA | TRBJ1-1 | TRBV10-3 | CAISPTGRGTEAFF | TGTGCCATCAGTCCTACAGGGCGCGGCACTGAAGCTTTCTTT
NA | NA | TRBJ1-1 | TRBV5-1 | CASSSRPVENTEAFF | TGCGCCAGCAGCTCCAGACCGGTTGAGAACACTGAAGCTTTCTTT
NA | TRBD1 | TRBJ1-5 | TRBV10-3 | CATQNDRVGNQPQHF | TGTGCCACCCAGAATGACAGGGTTGGAAATCAGCCCCAGCATTTT
many | NA | TRBJ1-3 | TRBV12-3/TRBV12-4 | CASSLAGSSGNTIYF | TGTGCCAGCAGTTTGGCGGGGAGCTCTGGAAACACCATATATTTT
NA | NA | TRBJ2-1 | TRBV6-1 | CASRWDFYNEQFF | TGTGCCAGCAGATGGGACTTCTACAATGAGCAGTTCTTC
NA | NA | TRBJ1-2 | TRBV5-8 | CASSAAGTGSYGYTF | TGTGCCAGCAGCGCCGCCGGGACGGGTTCCTATGGCTACACCTTC
NA | TRBD1 | TRBJ1-3 | TRBV20-1 | CSAPGQGEGNTIYF | TGCAGTGCTCCTGGACAGGGTGAGGGAAACACCATATATTTT
NA | NA | TRBJ1-2 | TRBV2 | CASSEISRDYGYTF | TGTGCCAGCAGTGAAATTTCCAGGGACTATGGCTACACCTTC
few | TRBD1 | TRBJ2-3 | TRBV2 | CASEATGASTDTQYF | TGTGCCAGCGAAGCGACAGGGGCTAGCACAGATACGCAGTATTTT
NA | NA | TRBJ1-1 | TRBV19 | CASSIGQRSTEAFF | TGTGCCAGTAGTATCGGACAGCGGAGCACTGAAGCTTTCTTT
NA | TRBD1 | TRBJ2-7 | TRBV20-1 | CSARADRAPYEQYF | TGCAGTGCTAGAGCGGACAGGGCACCCTACGAGCAGTACTTC
few | NA | TRBJ1-2 | TRBV30 | CAWGGQSYGYTF | TGTGCCTGGGGTGGACAGAGCTATGGCTACACCTTC
NA | NA | TRBJ2-7 | TRBV6-2/TRBV6-3 | CASSVAGRYEQYF | TGTGCCAGCAGTGTGGCAGGGAGGTACGAGCAGTACTTC
many | TRBD1 | TRBJ1-2 | TRBV6-2/TRBV6-3 | CASRPPGQGGGYTF | TGTGCCAGCAGGCCCCCCGGACAGGGGGGAGGCTACACCTTC
NA | NA | TRBJ1-6 | TRBV6-4 | CASSYFGGANSPLHF | TGTGCCAGCAGTTACTTTGGGGGCGCAAATTCACCCCTCCACTTT
few | TRBD1 | TRBJ2-7 | TRBV30 | CAWSTGAYEQYF | TGTGCCTGGTCGACAGGGGCCTACGAGCAGTACTTC
NA | TRBD1 | TRBJ1-2 | TRBV6-1 | CASGPGQGARGYTF | TGTGCCAGCGGCCCCGGCCAGGGGGCGCGGGGCTACACCTTC
NA | NA | TRBJ2-5 | TRBV10-3 | CAISESRQETQYF | TGTGCCATCAGTGAGTCTCGGCAAGAGACCCAGTACTTC
NA | NA | TRBJ1-2 | TRBV7-9 | CASSSTDGGARGYTF | TGTGCCAGCAGCTCCACCGATGGGGGGGCGCGAGGCTACACCTTC
few | NA | TRBJ2-5 | TRBV7-9 | CASSPRGFGETQYF | TGTGCCAGCAGCCCTCGTGGGTTTGGAGAGACCCAGTACTTC
NA | NA | TRBJ2-7 | TRBV11-1 | CASSSPPRGGSYEQYF | TGTGCCAGCAGCTCTCCCCCGAGGGGGGGGTCCTACGAGCAGTACTTC
NA | NA | TRBJ1-5 | TRBV6-9 | CASSYPDSGTGLGQPQHF | TGTGCCAGCAGTTACCCGGACTCCGGGACGGGTTTAGGTCAGCCCCAGCATTTT
NA | NA | TRBJ2-7 | TRBV19 | CASSTHARGRYEQYF | TGTGCCAGTAGTACCCACGCCAGAGGGCGGTACGAGCAGTACTTC
NA | NA | TRBJ1-2 | TRBV25-1 | CASSLTRSNGYTF | TGTGCCAGCAGCTTGACACGGTCGAATGGCTACACCTTC
many | NA | TRBJ1-1 | TRBV6-1 | CASNRGPGDTEAFF | TGTGCCAGCAATAGAGGCCCGGGGGACACTGAAGCTTTCTTT
few | TRBD2 | TRBJ2-7 | TRBV20-1 | CSARDLGTSGAYEQYF | TGCAGTGCTAGAGATCTTGGGACTAGCGGGGCCTACGAGCAGTACTTC
NA | NA | TRBJ1-1 | TRBV20-1 | CSAKRPNTEAFF | TGCAGTGCTAAGAGACCCAACACTGAAGCTTTCTTT
few | NA | TRBJ1-2 | TRBV11-2 | CASSLGVLGYTF | TGTGCCAGCAGCTTAGGGGTGCTCGGCTACACCTTC
few | TRBD1 | TRBJ2-7 | TRBV27 | CASRDPDRTHSYEQYF | TGTGCCAGCAGAGATCCGGACAGGACTCACTCCTACGAGCAGTACTTC
few | NA | TRBJ1-5 | TRBV6-2/TRBV6-3 | CASSEVQWSNQPQHF | TGTGCCAGCAGTGAGGTGCAGTGGAGCAATCAGCCCCAGCATTTT
NA | NA | TRBJ2-7 | TRBV6-1 | CASSQTGTQTYEQYF | TGTGCCAGCAGCCAAACCGGGACTCAAACCTACGAGCAGTACTTC
NA | TRBD1 | TRBJ1-1 | TRBV5-1 | CASRETQGARNTEAFF | TGCGCCAGCAGGGAAACACAGGGGGCGCGGAACACTGAAGCTTTCTTT
NA | NA | TRBJ1-5 | TRBV6-1 | CASRNRDGGNQPQHF | TGTGCCAGCAGGAACAGGGACGGTGGGAATCAGCCCCAGCATTTT
NA | NA | TRBJ1-1 | TRBV9 | CASSSRVGTEAFF | TGTGCCAGCAGCTCGCGGGTGGGCACTGAAGCTTTCTTT
few | NA | TRBJ2-7 | TRBV30 | CAWTAVRSSYEQYF | TGTGCCTGGACGGCGGTGAGGAGCTCCTACGAGCAGTACTTC
NA | NA | TRBJ2-7 | TRBV12-5 | CASGEGSRREQYF | TGTGCTAGTGGTGAGGGGTCACGGCGCGAGCAGTACTTC
few | NA | TRBJ1-2 | TRBV19 | CASCPLEGVGGYTF | TGTGCCAGTTGTCCCCTGGAAGGAGTTGGCGGCTACACCTTC
few | TRBD1 | TRBJ2-6 | TRBV7-9 | CASSTGTATSLGSGANVLTF | TGTGCCAGCAGCACCGGGACAGCAACATCATTAGGCTCTGGGGCCAACGTCCTGACTTTC
NA | NA | TRBJ1-1 | TRBV5-1 | CASSPGFAGKNTEAFF | TGCGCCAGCAGCCCCGGGTTCGCAGGGAAGAACACTGAAGCTTTCTTT